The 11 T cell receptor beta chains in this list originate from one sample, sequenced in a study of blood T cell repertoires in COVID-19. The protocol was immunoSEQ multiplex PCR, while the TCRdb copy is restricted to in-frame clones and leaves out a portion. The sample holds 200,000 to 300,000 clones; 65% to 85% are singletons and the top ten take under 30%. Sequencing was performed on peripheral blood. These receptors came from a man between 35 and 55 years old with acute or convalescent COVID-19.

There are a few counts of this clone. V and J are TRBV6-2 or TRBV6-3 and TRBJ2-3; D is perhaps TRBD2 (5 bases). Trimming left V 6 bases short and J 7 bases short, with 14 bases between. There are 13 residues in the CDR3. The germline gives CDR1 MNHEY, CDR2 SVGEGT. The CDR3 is CASSRTGPNTQYF. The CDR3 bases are TGTGCCAGCAGCAGGACTGGACCTAATACGCAGTATTTT.

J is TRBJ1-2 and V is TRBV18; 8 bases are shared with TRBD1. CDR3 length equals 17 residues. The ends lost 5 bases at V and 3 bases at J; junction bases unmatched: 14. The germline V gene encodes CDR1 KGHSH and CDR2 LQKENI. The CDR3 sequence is CASSSWQGASVDYGYTF. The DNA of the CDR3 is TGTGCCAGCTCATCGTGGCAGGGGGCGTCCGTGGACTATGGCTACACCTTC.

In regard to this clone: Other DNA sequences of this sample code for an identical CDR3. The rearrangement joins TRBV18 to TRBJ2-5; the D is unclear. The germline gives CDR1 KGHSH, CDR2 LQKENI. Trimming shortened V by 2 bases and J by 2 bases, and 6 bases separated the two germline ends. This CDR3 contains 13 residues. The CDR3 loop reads CASSPGSQETQYF. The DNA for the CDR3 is TGTGCCAGCTCACCAGGCTCTCAAGAGACCCAGTACTTC.

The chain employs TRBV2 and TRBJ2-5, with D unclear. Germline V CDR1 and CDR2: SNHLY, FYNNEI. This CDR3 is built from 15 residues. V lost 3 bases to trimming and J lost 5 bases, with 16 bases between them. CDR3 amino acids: CASSELRRPQETQYF. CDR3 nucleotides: TGTGCCAGCAGTGAGTTGAGGCGGCCCCAGGAGACCCAGTACTTC.

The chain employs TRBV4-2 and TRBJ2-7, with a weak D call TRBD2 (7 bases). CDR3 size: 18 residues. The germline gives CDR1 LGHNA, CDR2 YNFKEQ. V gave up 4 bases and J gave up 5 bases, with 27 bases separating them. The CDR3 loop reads CASSRDTWGTGGPDEQYF. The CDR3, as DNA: TGTGCCAGCAGCCGGGACACTTGGGGGACGGGAGGTCCCGACGAGCAGTACTTC.

For the CDR3, the DNA is TGTGCCAGCAGCTTAGAAAGGGGGAACACCATATATTTT. It encodes CASSLERGNTIYF. The rearrangement joins TRBV7-9 to TRBJ1-3; the D gene is possibly TRBD1 (6 bases). Trimming took off 1 base at V and 7 bases at J, with 8 bases between the two ends. Germline CDR1 and CDR2: SEHNR and FQNEAQ (reference sequence). CDR3 size: 13 residues.

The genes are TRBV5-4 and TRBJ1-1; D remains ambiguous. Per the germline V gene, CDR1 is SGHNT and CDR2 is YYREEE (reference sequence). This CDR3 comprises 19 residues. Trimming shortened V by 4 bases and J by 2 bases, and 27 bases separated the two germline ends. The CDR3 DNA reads TGTGCCAGCAGCGTGGACCTATTTCTACGGGGTGGGGATAACACTGAAGCTTTCTTT. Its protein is CASSVDLFLRGGDNTEAFF.

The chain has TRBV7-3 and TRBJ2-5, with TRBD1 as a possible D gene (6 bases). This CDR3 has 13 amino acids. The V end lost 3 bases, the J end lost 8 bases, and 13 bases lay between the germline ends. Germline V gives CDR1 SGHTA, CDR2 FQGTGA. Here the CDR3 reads CASSFGGRGTQYF. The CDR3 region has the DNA TGTGCCAGCAGCTTTGGTGGCAGGGGCACCCAGTACTTC.

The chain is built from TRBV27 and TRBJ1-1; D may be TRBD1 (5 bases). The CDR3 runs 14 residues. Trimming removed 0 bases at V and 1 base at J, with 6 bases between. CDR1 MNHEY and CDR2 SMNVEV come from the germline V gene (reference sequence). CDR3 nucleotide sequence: TGTGCCAGCAGTTTATCAAGGGGGAACACTGAAGCTTTCTTT. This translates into CASSLSRGNTEAFF.

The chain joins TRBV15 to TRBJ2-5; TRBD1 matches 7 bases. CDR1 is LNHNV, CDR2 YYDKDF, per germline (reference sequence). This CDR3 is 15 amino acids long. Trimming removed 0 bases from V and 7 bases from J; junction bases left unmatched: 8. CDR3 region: CATSRDLAQGLTQYF. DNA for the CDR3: TGTGCCACCAGCAGAGATTTGGCACAGGGGTTGACCCAGTACTTC.

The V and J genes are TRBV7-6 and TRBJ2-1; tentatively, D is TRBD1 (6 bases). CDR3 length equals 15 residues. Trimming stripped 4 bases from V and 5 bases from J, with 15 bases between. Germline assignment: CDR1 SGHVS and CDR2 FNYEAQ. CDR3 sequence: CASSSRGDTDNEQFF. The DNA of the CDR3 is TGTGCCAGCAGCTCACGTGGGGACACCGACAATGAGCAGTTCTTC. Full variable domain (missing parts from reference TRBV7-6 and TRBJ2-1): GAGVSQSPRYKVTKRGQDVALRCDPISGHVSLYWYRQALGQGPEFLTYFNYEAQQDKSGLPNDRFSAERPEGSISTLTIQRTEQRDSAMYRCASSSRGDTDNEQFFGPGTRLTVL.